The clone carrying this T cell receptor (beta chain) was counted only a few times. The antigen remains unidentified. Germline assignment: CDR1 MNHEY and CDR2 SVGAGI. Losses at the gene ends were 6 bases for V and 8 bases for J; bases not matched to a gene: 8. The CDR3 runs to 15 residues. This specimen belongs to a study of tumor-infiltrating lymphocytes in primary liver carcinoma. Study at large: The patient population consisted of men and women between 30 and 69 years of age. Findings and caveats of the study: Top-250-clone fractions were significantly higher in tumors than in blood (p = 0.039).

Blood RNA was derived from unsorted whole blood, and germline DNA was extracted too. Patients carried chronic HBV infection without prior treatment. Reverse transcription of approximately 500 ng total RNA with a constant-region primer produced TCR beta cDNA. Three rounds of nested multiplex PCR with slightly modified ARM-PCR produced TCR beta libraries. Forward primers for TRBV1-TRBV30 and a C-beta reverse primer served the first two PCR rounds, at about 9 cycles each. TCRdb called the multiplex PCR reads again in MiXCR, with one record for every CDR3 protein. The sample includes about 330,000 distinct CDR3 sequences, about 61% of them seen just once.

This sequence was found in a man aged 40-50 years with primary liver carcinoma and hepatitis B virus infection. The chain carries TRBV6-5 and TRBJ1-6; TRBD1 aligns across 9 bases. Material: peripheral blood. CDR3 residues: CASSRGTGRDSPLHF. As DNA, the CDR3 is TGTGCCAGCAGCCGGGGGACAGGGAGGGATTCACCCCTCCACTTT.